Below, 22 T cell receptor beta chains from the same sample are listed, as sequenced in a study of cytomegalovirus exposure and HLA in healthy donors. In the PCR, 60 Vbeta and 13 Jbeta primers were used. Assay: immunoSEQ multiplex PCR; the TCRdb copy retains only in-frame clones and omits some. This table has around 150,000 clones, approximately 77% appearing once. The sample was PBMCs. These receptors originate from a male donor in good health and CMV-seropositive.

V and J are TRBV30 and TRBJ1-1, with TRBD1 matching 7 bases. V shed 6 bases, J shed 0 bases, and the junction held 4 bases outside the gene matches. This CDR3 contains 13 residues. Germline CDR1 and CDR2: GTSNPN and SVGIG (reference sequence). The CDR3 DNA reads TGTGCCTGCAGGGACAGACTGAACACTGAAGCTTTCTTT. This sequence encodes CACRDRLNTEAFF.

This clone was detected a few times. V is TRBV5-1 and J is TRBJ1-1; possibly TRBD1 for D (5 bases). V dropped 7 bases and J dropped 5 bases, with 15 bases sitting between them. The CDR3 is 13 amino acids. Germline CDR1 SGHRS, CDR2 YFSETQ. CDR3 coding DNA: TGCGCCAGCGGGCTACGGGGGGGGACTGAAGCTTTCTTT. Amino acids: CASGLRGGTEAFF.

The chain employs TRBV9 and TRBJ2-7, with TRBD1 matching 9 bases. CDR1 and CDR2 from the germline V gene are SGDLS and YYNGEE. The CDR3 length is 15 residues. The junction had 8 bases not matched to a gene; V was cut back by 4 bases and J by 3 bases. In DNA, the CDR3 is TGTGCCAGCAGCCCCTCGGGACAGGGTAACTACGAGCAGTACTTC. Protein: CASSPSGQGNYEQYF.

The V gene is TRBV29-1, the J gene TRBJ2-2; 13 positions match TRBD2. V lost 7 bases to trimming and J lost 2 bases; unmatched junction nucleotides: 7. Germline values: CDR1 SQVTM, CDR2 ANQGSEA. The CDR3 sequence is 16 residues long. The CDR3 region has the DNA TGCAGCGCCAGACTAGCGGGGGGCGCCAACACCGGGGAGCTGTTTTTT. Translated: CSARLAGGANTGELFF.

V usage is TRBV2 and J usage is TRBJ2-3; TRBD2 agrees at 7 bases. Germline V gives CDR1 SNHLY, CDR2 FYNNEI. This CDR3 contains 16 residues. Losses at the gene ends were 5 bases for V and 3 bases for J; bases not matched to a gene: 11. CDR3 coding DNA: TGTGCCAGCAGTCGCGGGCGGAGCGGGGTTACAGATACGCAGTATTTT. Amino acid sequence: CASSRGRSGVTDTQYF.

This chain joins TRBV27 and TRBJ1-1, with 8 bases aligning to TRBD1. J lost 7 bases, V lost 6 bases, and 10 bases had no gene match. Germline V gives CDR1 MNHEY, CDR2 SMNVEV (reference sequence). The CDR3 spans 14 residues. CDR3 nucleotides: TGTGCCAGCAGCCGGGACAGGATGAGACTTGAAGCTTTCTTT. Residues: CASSRDRMRLEAFF.

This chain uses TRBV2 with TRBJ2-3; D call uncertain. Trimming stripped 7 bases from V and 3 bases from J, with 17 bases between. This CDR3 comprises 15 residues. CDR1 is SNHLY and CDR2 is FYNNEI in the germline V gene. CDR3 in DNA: TGTGCCAGCATGCCGTTTAGATCTTCAACAGATACGCAGTATTTT. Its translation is CASMPFRSSTDTQYF.

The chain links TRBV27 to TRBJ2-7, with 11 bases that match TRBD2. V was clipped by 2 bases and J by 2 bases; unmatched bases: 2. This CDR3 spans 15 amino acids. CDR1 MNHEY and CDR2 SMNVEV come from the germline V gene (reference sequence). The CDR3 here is CASSLLAGGAYEQYF. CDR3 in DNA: TGTGCCAGCAGTTTACTAGCGGGGGGTGCCTACGAGCAGTACTTC.

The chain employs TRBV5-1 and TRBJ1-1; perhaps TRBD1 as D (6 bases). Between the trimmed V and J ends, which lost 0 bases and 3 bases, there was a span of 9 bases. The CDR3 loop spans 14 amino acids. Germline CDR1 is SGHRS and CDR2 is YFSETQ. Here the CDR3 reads CASSLGGHHTEAFF. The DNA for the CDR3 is TGCGCCAGCAGCTTGGGGGGGCACCACACTGAAGCTTTCTTT. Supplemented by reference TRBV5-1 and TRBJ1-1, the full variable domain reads KAGVTQTPRYLIKTRGQQVTLSCSPISGHRSVSWYQQTPGQGLQFLFEYFSETQRNKGNFPGRFSGRQFSNSRSEMNVSTLELGDSALYLCASSLGGHHTEAFFGQGTRLTVV.

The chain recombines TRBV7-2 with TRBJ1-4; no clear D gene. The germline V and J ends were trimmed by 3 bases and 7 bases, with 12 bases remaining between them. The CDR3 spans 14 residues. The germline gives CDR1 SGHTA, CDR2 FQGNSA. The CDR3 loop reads CASSFSGFGEKLFF. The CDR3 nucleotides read TGTGCCAGCAGCTTCAGTGGTTTTGGTGAAAAACTGTTTTTT. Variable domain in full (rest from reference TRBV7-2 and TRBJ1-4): GAGVSQSPSNKVTEKGKDVELRCDPISGHTALYWYRQSLGQGLEFLIYFQGNSAPDKSGLPSDRFSAERTGGSVSTLTIQRTQQEDSAVYLCASSFSGFGEKLFFGSGTQLSVL.

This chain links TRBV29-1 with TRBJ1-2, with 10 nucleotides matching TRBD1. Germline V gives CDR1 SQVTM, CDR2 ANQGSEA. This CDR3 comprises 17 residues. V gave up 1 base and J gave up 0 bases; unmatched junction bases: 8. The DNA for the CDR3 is TGCAGCGTTGAAGGACAGGGGGCAATCCTCGCTAACTATGGCTACACCTTC. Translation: CSVEGQGAILANYGYTF.

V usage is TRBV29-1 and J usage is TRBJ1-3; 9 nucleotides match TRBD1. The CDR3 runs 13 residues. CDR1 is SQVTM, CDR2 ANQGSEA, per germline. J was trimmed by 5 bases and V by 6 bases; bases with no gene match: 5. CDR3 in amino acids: CSVPGQGRNTIYF. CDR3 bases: TGCAGCGTACCGGGACAGGGAAGAAACACCATATATTTT.

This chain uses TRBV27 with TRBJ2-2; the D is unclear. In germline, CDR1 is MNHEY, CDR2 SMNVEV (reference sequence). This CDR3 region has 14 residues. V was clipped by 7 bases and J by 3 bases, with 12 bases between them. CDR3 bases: TGTGCCAGCAAGCCCCGTCGGGACACCGGGGAGCTGTTTTTT. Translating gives CASKPRRDTGELFF.

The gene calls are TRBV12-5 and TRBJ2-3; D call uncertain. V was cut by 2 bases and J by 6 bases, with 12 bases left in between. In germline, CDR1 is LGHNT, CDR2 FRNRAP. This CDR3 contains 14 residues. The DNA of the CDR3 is TGTGCTAGTGGTTTGCCCCGACTCGCGGATACGCAGTATTTT. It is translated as CASGLPRLADTQYF.

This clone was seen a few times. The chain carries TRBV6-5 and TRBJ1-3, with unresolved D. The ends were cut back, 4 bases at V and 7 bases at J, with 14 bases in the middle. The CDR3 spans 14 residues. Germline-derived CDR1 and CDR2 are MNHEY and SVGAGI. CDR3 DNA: TGTGCCAGCAGTTCCGAACGAGCCTCTAACACCATATATTTT. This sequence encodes CASSSERASNTIYF.

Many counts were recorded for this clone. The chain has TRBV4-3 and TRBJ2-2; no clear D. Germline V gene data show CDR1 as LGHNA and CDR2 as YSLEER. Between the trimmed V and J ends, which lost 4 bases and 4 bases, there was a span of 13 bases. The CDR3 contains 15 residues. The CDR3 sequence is CASSRTDKTTGELFF. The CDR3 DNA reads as TGCGCCAGCAGCCGAACAGACAAAACCACCGGGGAGCTGTTTTTT.

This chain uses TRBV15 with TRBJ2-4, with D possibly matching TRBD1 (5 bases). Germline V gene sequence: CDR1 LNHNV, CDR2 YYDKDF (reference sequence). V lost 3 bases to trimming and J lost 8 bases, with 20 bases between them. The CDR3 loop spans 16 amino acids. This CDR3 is CATSRDFQGGWDIQYF. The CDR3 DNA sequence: TGTGCCACCAGCAGGGATTTTCAGGGCGGTTGGGACATTCAGTACTTC.

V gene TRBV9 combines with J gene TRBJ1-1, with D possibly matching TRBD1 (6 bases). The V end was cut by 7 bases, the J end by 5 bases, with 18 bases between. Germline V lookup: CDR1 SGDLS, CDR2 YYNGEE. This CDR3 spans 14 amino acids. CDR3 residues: CASSGGGQGTEAFF. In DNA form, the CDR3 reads TGTGCCAGCTCAGGTGGGGGCCAAGGTACTGAAGCTTTCTTT.

In DNA, the CDR3 is TGTGCCAGCAGCGACAGGACAGACCAAGAGACCCAGTACTTC. Translation: CASSDRTDQETQYF. This chain joins TRBV9 and TRBJ2-5, with D maybe TRBD1 (6 bases). Germline lookup yields CDR1 SGDLS and CDR2 YYNGEE. This CDR3 region has 14 residues. Trimming took 3 bases from V and 0 from J, leaving 9 bases between them.

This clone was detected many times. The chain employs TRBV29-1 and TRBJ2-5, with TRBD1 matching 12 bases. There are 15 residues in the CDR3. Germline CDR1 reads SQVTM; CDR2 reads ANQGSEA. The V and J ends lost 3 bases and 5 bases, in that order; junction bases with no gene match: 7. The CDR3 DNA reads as TGCAGCGTTGATACGGGACAGGGGGCCGCGGAGACCCAGTACTTC. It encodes CSVDTGQGAAETQYF.

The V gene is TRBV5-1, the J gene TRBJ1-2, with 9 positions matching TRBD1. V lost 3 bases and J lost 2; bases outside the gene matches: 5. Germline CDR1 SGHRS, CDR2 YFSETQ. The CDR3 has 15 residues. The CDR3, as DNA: TGCGCCAGCAGCTGGGGGGACAGGGAGAACTATGGCTACACCTTC. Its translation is CASSWGDRENYGYTF.

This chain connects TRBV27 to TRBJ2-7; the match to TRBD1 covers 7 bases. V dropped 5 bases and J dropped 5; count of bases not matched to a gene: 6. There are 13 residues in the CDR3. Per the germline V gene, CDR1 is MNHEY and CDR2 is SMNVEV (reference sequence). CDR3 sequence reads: CASSIHRGNEQYF. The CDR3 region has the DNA TGTGCCAGCAGTATCCACAGGGGAAACGAGCAGTACTTC.